This T cell receptor beta chain was identified in a study of shared clonotypes between healthy human individuals. Trimming removed 0 bases from V and 2 bases from J, with 4 bases in between. This CDR3 spans 12 amino acids. Germline-derived CDR1 and CDR2 are SQVTM and ANQGSEA. Naivety among CD8 cells was defined by CD45RO negativity and positive CCR7 selection, thereby excluding terminally differentiated effector memory CD45RA+ cells. Original processing notes: Filtering of immunoSEQ junctional sequences could not match full-length read filtering. The data were produced by immunoSEQ multiplex PCR, yet TCRdb's version contains in-frame clones alone and is incomplete. V and J calls and clone size follow that table, whereas D and trimming were derived from the DNA. The repertoire includes about 600,000 clones, roughly 98% of them detected once, and 0.3% sits in the top ten. This clone appeared a single time. The same CDR3 arises from other DNA sequences in this sample as well.

This chain uses TRBV29-1 with TRBJ1-1; D not resolved. Sequencing input: naive CD8+ T cells sorted from blood. This TCR was recovered from a man between 25 and 39 years old in good health. In nucleotides, the CDR3 is TGCAGCGTTGAAGATGATAACACTGAAGCTTTCTTT. Amino acids: CSVEDDNTEAFF. The full variable domain, completed using reference TRBV29-1 and TRBJ1-1, is SAVISQKPSRDICQRGTSLTIQCQVDSQVTMMFWYRQQPGQSLTLIATANQGSEATYESGFVIDKFPISRPNLTFSTLTVSNMSPEDSSIYLCSVEDDNTEAFFGQGTRLTVV.